The rows below give T cell receptor beta chains drawn from one sample of a study of molecular identifiers for immune sequencing clone quantification. TCRdb re-derived calls from the PCR reads in MiXCR, one entry per CDR3 protein. Of about 640,000 distinct CDR3 sequences listed, around 20% were seen once; the top ten hold around 0.9%. The sequencing input was naive CD8+ T cells from blood, with Jurkat cell RNA spiked in. These receptors all come from a human donor in good health. Some libraries in this study had Jurkat cell RNA spiked in. CDR3s include the opening cysteine and the closing phenylalanine or tryptophan. The D gene is left open where the match is weak. Clone size is shown for a subset of rows, as once, few, many or a class of expanded clone.

J gene: TRBJ2-7; D gene: NA; clone size: many; V gene: TRBV4-3; CDR3 DNA: TGCGCCAGCAGTCCGTCCCGGGGACAAACCTACGAGCAGTACTTC; CDR3 protein: CASSPSRGQTYEQYF
J gene: TRBJ1-1; D gene: NA; clone size: many; V gene: TRBV7-9; CDR3 DNA: TGTGCCAGCACCTACGGATCGTTCTCTATAGGTGAAGCTTTCTTT; CDR3 protein: CASTYGSFSIGEAFF
J gene: TRBJ1-2; D gene: NA; clone size: few; V gene: TRBV6-5; CDR3 DNA: TGTGCCAGCAGTGCCGCACAGAACGGCTACACCTTC; CDR3 protein: CASSAAQNGYTF
J gene: TRBJ2-1; D gene: TRBD2; clone size: few; V gene: TRBV4-1; CDR3 DNA: TGCGCCAGCAGCCAAAGACTAGCAGATTACAATGAGCAGTTCTTC; CDR3 protein: CASSQRLADYNEQFF
J gene: TRBJ2-5; D gene: NA; clone size: NA; V gene: TRBV20-1; CDR3 DNA: TGCAGTGCCACAGGGGGGGAGGCCCAAGAGACCCAGTACTTC; CDR3 protein: CSATGGEAQETQYF
J gene: TRBJ2-5; D gene: NA; clone size: many; V gene: TRBV2; CDR3 DNA: TGTGCCAGCAGTGAATGGGACTTACAAGAGACCCAGTACTTC; CDR3 protein: CASSEWDLQETQYF
J gene: TRBJ2-7; D gene: NA; clone size: NA; V gene: TRBV6-6; CDR3 DNA: TGTGCCAACAGTTCACCCGATTCAGCAGGGAACGAGCAGTACTTC; CDR3 protein: CANSSPDSAGNEQYF
J gene: TRBJ2-2; D gene: NA; clone size: few; V gene: TRBV30; CDR3 DNA: TGTGCCTGGGATATCGGGGTGAACACCGGGGAGCTGTTTTTT; CDR3 protein: CAWDIGVNTGELFF
J gene: TRBJ2-5; D gene: NA; clone size: many; V gene: TRBV5-6; CDR3 DNA: TGTGCCAGCAGCTTTGCAACTCTAGGACGGCAAGAGACCCAGTACTTC; CDR3 protein: CASSFATLGRQETQYF
J gene: TRBJ2-5; D gene: NA; clone size: many; V gene: TRBV7-2; CDR3 DNA: TGTGCCAGCAGCTTAGAATTCGTCAGGGTTGGAGAGACCCAGTACTTC; CDR3 protein: CASSLEFVRVGETQYF
J gene: TRBJ2-7; D gene: NA; clone size: NA; V gene: TRBV6-6; CDR3 DNA: TGTGCCAGCAGTTACTTTGGGGGTCCCCTCTACGAGCAGTACTTC; CDR3 protein: CASSYFGGPLYEQYF
J gene: TRBJ1-6; D gene: NA; clone size: many; V gene: TRBV4-3; CDR3 DNA: TGCGCCAGCAGCCAAGACACAGGGAACTATTCACCCCTCCACTTT; CDR3 protein: CASSQDTGNYSPLHF
J gene: TRBJ2-7; D gene: NA; clone size: many; V gene: TRBV20-1; CDR3 DNA: TGCAGTGCTAAAGAGGTCCGGGACCTTCACGAGCAGTACTTC; CDR3 protein: CSAKEVRDLHEQYF
J gene: TRBJ2-5; D gene: TRBD1; clone size: many; V gene: TRBV6-6; CDR3 DNA: TGTGCCAGCAGTTACTCCATCACCGGGACAGGGGACTTTCTTCCACAAGAGACCCAGTACTTC; CDR3 protein: CASSYSITGTGDFLPQETQYF
J gene: TRBJ2-3; D gene: NA; clone size: many; V gene: TRBV27; CDR3 DNA: TGTGCCAGCATCCGGCAGGGCAGCACAGATACGCAGTATTTT; CDR3 protein: CASIRQGSTDTQYF
J gene: TRBJ1-1; D gene: NA; clone size: NA; V gene: TRBV4-3; CDR3 DNA: TGCGCCAGCAGCCGAGATCAGAATGGCGGCCCAGTAGCTGAAGCTTTCTTT; CDR3 protein: CASSRDQNGGPVAEAFF
J gene: TRBJ2-5; D gene: NA; clone size: many; V gene: TRBV7-9; CDR3 DNA: TGTGCCAGCAGCTTACCACATACTGCCCTCGAAGAGACCCAGTACTTC; CDR3 protein: CASSLPHTALEETQYF
J gene: TRBJ2-5; D gene: NA; clone size: few; V gene: TRBV20-1; CDR3 DNA: TGCAGTGCTTCCGACAGGGACTGGCGCCGGCAAGAGACCCAGTACTTC; CDR3 protein: CSASDRDWRRQETQYF
J gene: TRBJ1-1; D gene: TRBD1; clone size: NA; V gene: TRBV6-2/TRBV6-3; CDR3 DNA: TGTGCCAGCAGTGTCGACAGGGACTCGAACACTGAAGCTTTCTTT; CDR3 protein: CASSVDRDSNTEAFF
J gene: TRBJ2-5; D gene: NA; clone size: NA; V gene: TRBV24-1; CDR3 DNA: TGTGCCACCAGTCCGGACACAGGGTATGGGGAAGAGACCCAGTACTTC; CDR3 protein: CATSPDTGYGEETQYF